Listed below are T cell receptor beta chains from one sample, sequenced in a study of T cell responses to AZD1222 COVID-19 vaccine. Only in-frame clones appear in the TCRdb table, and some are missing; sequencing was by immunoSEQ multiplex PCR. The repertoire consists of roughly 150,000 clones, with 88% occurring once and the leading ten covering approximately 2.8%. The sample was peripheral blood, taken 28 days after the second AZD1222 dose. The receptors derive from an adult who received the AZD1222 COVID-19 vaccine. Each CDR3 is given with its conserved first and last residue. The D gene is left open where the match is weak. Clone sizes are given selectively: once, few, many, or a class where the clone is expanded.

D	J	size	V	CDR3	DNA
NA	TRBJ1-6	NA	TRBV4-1	CASSRNQGGSGNSPLHF	TGCGCCAGCAGCCGGAACCAAGGGGGATCGGGGAATTCACCCCTCCACTTT
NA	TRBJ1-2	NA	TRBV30	CAWRPGTYYGYTF	TGTGCCTGGAGACCAGGGACCTATTATGGCTACACCTTC
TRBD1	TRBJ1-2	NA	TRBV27	CASSFRQGARGYTF	TGTGCCAGCAGTTTCCGACAGGGGGCCCGCGGCTACACCTTC
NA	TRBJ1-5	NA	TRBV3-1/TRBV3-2	CASSQRQGNQPQHF	TGTGCCAGCAGCCAAAGACAGGGCAATCAGCCCCAGCATTTT
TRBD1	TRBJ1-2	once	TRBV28	CASSSPRATGVPFYGYTF	TGTGCCAGCAGTTCCCCCAGAGCCACAGGGGTGCCATTCTATGGCTACACCTTC
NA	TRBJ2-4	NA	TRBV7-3	CASSSTGREWRNIQYF	TGTGCCAGCAGCTCCACGGGCAGGGAGTGGAGAAACATTCAGTACTTC
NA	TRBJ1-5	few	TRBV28	CASSFSDWVRSNQPQHF	TGTGCCAGCAGTTTTTCTGACTGGGTGAGGAGCAATCAGCCCCAGCATTTT
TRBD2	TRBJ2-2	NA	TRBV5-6	CASSLAGGLARTGELFF	TGTGCCAGCAGCTTGGCCGGGGGACTAGCGAGGACCGGGGAGCTGTTTTTT
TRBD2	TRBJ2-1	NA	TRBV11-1	CASSLRLAGRNEQFF	TGTGCCAGCAGCCTTCGACTAGCGGGAAGGAATGAGCAGTTCTTC
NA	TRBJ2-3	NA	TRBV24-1	CATGRDFTDTQYF	TGTGCCACGGGCAGGGACTTCACAGATACGCAGTATTTT
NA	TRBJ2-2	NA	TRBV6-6	CASKGAGNTNTGELFF	TGTGCCAGTAAAGGGGCAGGGAACACGAACACCGGGGAGCTGTTTTTT
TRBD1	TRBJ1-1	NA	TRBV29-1	CSVQPRTGAEAFF	TGCAGCGTTCAACCTAGGACAGGGGCCGAAGCTTTCTTT
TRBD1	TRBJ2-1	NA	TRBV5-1	CASSWQGAYNEQFF	TGCGCCAGCAGCTGGCAGGGGGCCTACAATGAGCAGTTCTTC
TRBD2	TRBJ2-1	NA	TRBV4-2	CASSQMSGGANEQFF	TGTGCCAGCAGCCAAATGAGCGGGGGGGCCAATGAGCAGTTCTTC
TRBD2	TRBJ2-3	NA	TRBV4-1	CASSQEPGGPRADTQYF	TGCGCCAGCAGCCAAGAGCCGGGGGGGCCCAGGGCAGATACGCAGTATTTT
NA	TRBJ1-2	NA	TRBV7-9	CASSLALASYGYTF	TGTGCCAGCAGCTTAGCGTTGGCGAGTTATGGCTACACCTTC
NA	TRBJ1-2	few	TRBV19	CASRVTGLRANYGYTF	TGTGCCAGTAGGGTCACAGGGTTGCGGGCTAACTATGGCTACACCTTC
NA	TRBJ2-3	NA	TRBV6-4	CASSVSGGHDTQYF	TGTGCCAGCAGTGTCTCGGGGGGACACGATACGCAGTATTTT
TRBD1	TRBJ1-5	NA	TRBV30	CAWRRGQGVNQPQHF	TGTGCCTGGAGACGCGGACAGGGCGTCAATCAGCCCCAGCATTTT
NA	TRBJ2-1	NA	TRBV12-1	CASRPYGEQFF	TGTGCCAGCAGACCATACGGTGAGCAGTTCTTC
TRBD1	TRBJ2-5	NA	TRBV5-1	CASSSRYRQGGAQYF	TGCGCCAGCAGCTCCAGATACAGACAGGGTGGGGCCCAGTACTTC
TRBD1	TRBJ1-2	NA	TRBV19	CASSTQQGASYGYTF	TGTGCCAGTAGTACGCAACAGGGGGCGTCCTATGGCTACACCTTC
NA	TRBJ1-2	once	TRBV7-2	CASSFRQDGIGGYTF	TGTGCCAGCAGCTTTAGACAGGATGGGATAGGTGGCTACACCTTC
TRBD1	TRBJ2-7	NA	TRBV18	CASSPQGALNEQYF	TGTGCCAGCTCACCCCAGGGGGCGCTCAACGAGCAGTACTTC
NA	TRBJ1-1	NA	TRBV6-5	CASSYQKGGKRAEAFF	TGTGCCAGCAGTTACCAGAAGGGGGGGAAGAGGGCTGAAGCTTTCTTT
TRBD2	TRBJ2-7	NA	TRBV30	CASGSSYEQYF	TGTGCTAGCGGGAGCTCCTACGAGCAGTACTTC
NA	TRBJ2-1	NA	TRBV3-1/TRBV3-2	CASSPKLTGQGRNEQFF	TGTGCCAGCAGCCCAAAGTTAACAGGTCAGGGACGCAATGAGCAGTTCTTC
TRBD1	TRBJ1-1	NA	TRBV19	CATRQGIAEAFF	TGTGCCACCCGACAGGGAATCGCTGAAGCTTTCTTT
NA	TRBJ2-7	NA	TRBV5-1	CASSLAPTPREYEQYF	TGCGCCAGCAGCTTGGCCCCAACTCCACGGGAGTACGAGCAGTACTTC
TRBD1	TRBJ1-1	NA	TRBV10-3	CATALTGDTEAFF	TGTGCCACCGCACTTACAGGGGACACTGAAGCTTTCTTT
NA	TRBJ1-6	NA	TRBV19	CASSIPTGGVINSPLHF	TGTGCCAGTAGTATACCCACGGGGGGTGTAATCAATTCACCCCTCCACTTT
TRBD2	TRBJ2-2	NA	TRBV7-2	CASSLGALAGVNTGELFF	TGTGCCAGCAGCTTAGGGGCCCTAGCGGGGGTGAACACCGGGGAGCTGTTTTTT
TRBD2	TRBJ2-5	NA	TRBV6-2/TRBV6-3	CASSRQLAEETQYF	TGTGCCAGCAGCCGGCAACTAGCGGAAGAGACCCAGTACTTC
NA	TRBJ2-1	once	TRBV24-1	CATSDHRDHNSQFF	TGTGCCACCAGTGACCACCGGGACCACAATTCGCAGTTCTTC
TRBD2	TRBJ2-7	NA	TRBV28	CASTRLAGKKEQYF	TGTGCCAGCACCAGACTAGCGGGTAAAAAAGAGCAGTACTTC
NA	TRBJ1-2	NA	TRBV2	CASSEVRGGGYTF	TGTGCCAGCAGTGAGGTCAGGGGAGGTGGCTACACCTTC
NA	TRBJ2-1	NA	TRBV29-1	CSVGTAGFYNEQFF	TGCAGCGTTGGGACGGCCGGCTTCTACAATGAGCAGTTCTTC
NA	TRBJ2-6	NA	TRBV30	CAWSPEYPSGANVLTF	TGTGCCTGGAGTCCTGAATACCCCTCTGGGGCCAACGTCCTGACTTTC